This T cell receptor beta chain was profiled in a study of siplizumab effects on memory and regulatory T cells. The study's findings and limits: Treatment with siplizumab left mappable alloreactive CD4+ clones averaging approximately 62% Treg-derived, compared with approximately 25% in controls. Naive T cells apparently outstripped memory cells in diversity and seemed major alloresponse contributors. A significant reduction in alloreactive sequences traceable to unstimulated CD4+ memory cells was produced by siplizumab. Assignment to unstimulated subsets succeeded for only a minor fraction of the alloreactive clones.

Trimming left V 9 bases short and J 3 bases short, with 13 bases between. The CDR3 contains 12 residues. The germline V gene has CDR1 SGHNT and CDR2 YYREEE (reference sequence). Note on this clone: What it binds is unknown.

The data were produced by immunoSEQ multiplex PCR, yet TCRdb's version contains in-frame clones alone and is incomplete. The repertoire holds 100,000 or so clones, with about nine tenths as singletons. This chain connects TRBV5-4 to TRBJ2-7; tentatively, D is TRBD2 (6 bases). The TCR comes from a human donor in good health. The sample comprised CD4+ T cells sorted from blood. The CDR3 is CATSSGRYEQYF. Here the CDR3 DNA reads TGTGCCACCAGTAGCGGACGCTACGAGCAGTACTTC.